The 24 T cell receptor beta chains presented below share a single source sample, sequenced in a study of memory CD4+ T cells and cytomegalovirus serostatus. Single viable CD3+CD4+CD8-CD45RO+ cells were sorted as the memory CD4+ T cells. Some clones are missing from TCRdb's copy, which holds only in-frame ones; the method was immunoSEQ multiplex PCR. Found here are about 60,000 clones, 75% to 80% of them singletons; the top ten hold almost 0.9%. Sequencing was performed on memory CD4+ T cells from blood. These receptors all stem from an adult in good health and CMV-seronegative.

V usage is TRBV11-2 and J usage is TRBJ1-2, with a tentative D call TRBD1 (5 bases). With 3 bases removed from V and 4 bases from J, the gap between germline ends came to 9 bases. The CDR3 has 13 residues. Germline loops: CDR1 SGHAT, CDR2 FQNNGV. The CDR3 is CASSFQGGYGYTF. Here the CDR3 DNA reads TGTGCCAGCAGCTTCCAGGGAGGCTATGGCTACACCTTC. The variable domain in full, completed from reference TRBV11-2 and TRBJ1-2, reads EAGVAQSPRYKIIEKRQSVAFWCNPISGHATLYWYQQILGQGPKLLIQFQNNGVVDDSQLPKDRFSAERLKGVDSTLKIQPAKLEDSAVYLCASSFQGGYGYTFGSGTRLTVV.

The chain carries TRBV6-1 and TRBJ2-5; 8 bases match TRBD2. With 3 bases clipped from V and 7 bases from J, the junction kept 16 bases outside the gene matches. The CDR3 runs 17 residues. In germline, CDR1 is MNHNS, CDR2 SASEGT. DNA for the CDR3: TGTGCCAGCAGTGAGCGGGGGGAGCGGGGGCTAAGAGGGACCCAGTACTTC. Residues: CASSERGERGLRGTQYF.

This clone occurred a few times. The gene calls are TRBV7-9 and TRBJ1-2, with a possible D match to TRBD1 (5 bases). Trimming cost V 1 base and J 14 bases, with 14 bases left between them. In germline, CDR1 is SEHNR, CDR2 FQNEAQ (reference sequence). This CDR3 has 12 residues. The CDR3 region is CASSLDSRGTTF. The CDR3 DNA follows: TGTGCCAGCAGCTTAGACTCGCGGGGGACGACCTTC.

The rearrangement links TRBV14 to TRBJ1-2; D ambiguous. The germline V and J ends were trimmed by 4 bases and 4 bases, with 16 bases remaining between them. Per germline, CDR1 SGHDN and CDR2 FVKESK. This CDR3 region has 15 residues. CDR3 sequence (DNA): TGTGCCAGCAGCCCCCTGCATGGGAGGAGCTATGGCTACACCTTC. Its translation is CASSPLHGRSYGYTF.

CDR3 in DNA: TGTGCCAGCAGTGAAGCGGTAGGGCAGAATGAGCAGTTCTTC. Encoded protein: CASSEAVGQNEQFF. V usage is TRBV6-1 and J usage is TRBJ2-1; D is ambiguous. V lost 0 bases, J lost 7 bases, and 10 bases lay in between. CDR3 length equals 14 residues. Germline loops: CDR1 MNHNS, CDR2 SASEGT.

The rearrangement joins TRBV12-5 to TRBJ2-2; TRBD1 aligns across 7 bases. Per germline, CDR1 LGHNT and CDR2 FRNRAP. Germline trimming cut 5 bases from V and 1 base from J; bases unmatched to any gene: 10. The CDR3 has 17 amino acids. CDR3 sequence (DNA): TGTGCTAGTGGTCGTTCAGGTGGGACAGAGAACACCGGGGAGCTGTTTTTT. Amino acids: CASGRSGGTENTGELFF.

The chain is built from TRBV29-1 and TRBJ2-7, with D hard to call. V lost 3 bases and J 3 bases, leaving 9 bases between the germline ends. CDR3 length: 12 amino acids. Germline V gene sequence: CDR1 SQVTM, CDR2 ANQGSEA. The CDR3 nucleotides read TGCAGCGTTGATGTTCACGGCTACGAGCAGTACTTC. Amino acids: CSVDVHGYEQYF.

V and J are TRBV10-2 and TRBJ2-1, with D unclear. The germline CDR1 and CDR2 sequences are WSHSY and SAAADI. The CDR3 covers 11 residues. The V end was cut by 7 bases, the J end by 7 bases, with 8 bases between. The DNA for the CDR3 is TGCGCCAGCACCAGGTCTAATGAGCAGTTCTTC. As protein: CASTRSNEQFF.

This chain joins TRBV28 and TRBJ2-4; 7 bases are a match to TRBD1. This CDR3 spans 15 amino acids. J was trimmed by 2 bases and V by 4 bases; bases with no gene match: 5. Per the germline V gene, CDR1 is MDHEN and CDR2 is SYDVKM. CDR3 residues: CASSYMTGSKNIQYF. For the CDR3, the DNA is TGTGCCAGCAGTTACATGACAGGGTCCAAAAACATTCAGTACTTC.

This chain links TRBV5-4 with TRBJ2-2, with 11 bases identical to TRBD1. The CDR3 is made up of 17 amino acids. CDR1 is SGHNT, CDR2 YYREEE, per germline (reference sequence). The trim removed 3 bases at V and 4 bases at J, leaving 8 bases unmatched. CDR3 DNA sequence: TGTGCCAGCAGCTCAGGACAGGGGGCGACGGGCACCGGGGAGCTGTTTTTT. The encoded protein is CASSSGQGATGTGELFF.

This clone came up a few times. The chain links TRBV28 to TRBJ1-5; D unclear. The CDR3 covers 13 residues. The V end was cut by 1 base, the J end by 0 bases, with 1 base between. CDR1 is MDHEN, CDR2 SYDVKM, per germline. CDR3 amino acids: CASSLYSNQPQHF. The CDR3 DNA reads TGTGCCAGCAGTTTATATAGCAATCAGCCCCAGCATTTT.

The V call is TRBV28, the J call TRBJ1-3; D may be TRBD1 (5 bases). Germline lookup yields CDR1 MDHEN and CDR2 SYDVKM. V lost 8 bases and J 4 bases, leaving 15 bases between the germline ends. This CDR3 spans 14 amino acids. The CDR3 coding sequence is TGTGCCAGCTTAACAGGAGTCTCCGGAAACACCATATATTTT. Protein sequence: CASLTGVSGNTIYF.

V and J are TRBV6-5 and TRBJ1-1; tentative D call: TRBD1 (5 bases). This CDR3 has 14 residues. Germline V CDR1 and CDR2: MNHEY, SVGAGI. The ends were cut back, 6 bases at V and 6 bases at J, with 17 bases in the middle. The CDR3 sequence: CASRSREGRAEAFF. CDR3 nucleotide sequence: TGTGCCAGCAGGAGCAGGGAAGGGAGGGCTGAAGCTTTCTTT.

The V and J genes are TRBV4-2 and TRBJ1-6, with D possibly TRBD1 on 5 matching bases. Germline assignment: CDR1 LGHNA and CDR2 YNFKEQ. Between the trimmed V and J ends, which lost 1 base and 10 bases, there was a span of 17 bases. The CDR3 sequence is 16 residues long. The chain's CDR3 is CASSQVEQGQGSPLHF. CDR3 DNA: TGTGCCAGCAGCCAAGTTGAGCAGGGTCAAGGCTCACCCCTCCACTTT.

The chain links TRBV4-1 to TRBJ2-5, with D unclear. V lost 0 bases to trimming and J lost 7 bases, with 9 bases between them. Germline V CDR1 and CDR2: MGHRA, YSYEKL. The CDR3 runs 13 residues. CDR3 protein: CASSQDLGRTQYF. In DNA form, the CDR3 reads TGCGCCAGCAGCCAAGATTTGGGAAGGACCCAGTACTTC.

The chain employs TRBV6-1 and TRBJ2-3, with D possibly matching TRBD2 (5 bases). Germline assignment: CDR1 MNHNS and CDR2 SASEGT. The CDR3 contains 15 residues. With 6 bases removed from V and 1 base from J, the gap between germline ends came to 14 bases. This CDR3 is CASSLPLSGTDTQYF. The CDR3, as DNA: TGTGCCAGCAGCCTACCCCTTAGCGGCACAGATACGCAGTATTTT.

This rearrangement joins TRBV2 to TRBJ1-4, with 7 bases lining up with TRBD1. Germline values: CDR1 SNHLY, CDR2 FYNNEI. Trimming removed 8 bases from V and 7 bases from J; junction bases left unmatched: 4. This CDR3 contains 12 residues. CDR3 nucleotide sequence: TGTGCCAGCGACAGGGAGGGTGAAAAACTGTTTTTT. Its translation is CASDREGEKLFF.

The V and J genes are TRBV10-1 and TRBJ1-6; TRBD1 is a possible D gene (5 bases). V lost 4 bases and J 10 bases, leaving 14 bases between the germline ends. The CDR3 length is 14 residues. In germline, CDR1 is WNHNN, CDR2 SYGVQD (reference sequence). As DNA, the CDR3 is TGCGCCAGCAGTGGGGGCAGGGACGGATCACCCCTCCACTTT. It translates to CASSGGRDGSPLHF.

The CDR3 DNA sequence: TGTGCCAGCTGGGGAGGGGCGACAGATACGCAGTATTTT. Its protein product is CASWGGATDTQYF. This chain connects TRBV28 to TRBJ2-3, with TRBD2 matching 7 bases. This CDR3 is built from 13 residues. Trimming took 8 bases from V and 3 from J; bases not matched to a gene: 5. Germline CDR1 reads MDHEN; CDR2 reads SYDVKM.

V usage is TRBV30 and J usage is TRBJ1-5; 8 nucleotides agree with TRBD1. The germline V gene encodes CDR1 GTSNPN and CDR2 SVGIG (reference sequence). Germline trimming cut 3 bases from V and 6 bases from J; bases unmatched to any gene: 16. The CDR3 contains 17 residues. In nucleotides, the CDR3 is TGTGCCTGGAGCGGAGCACAGGGGGGCTTTCGGGGTCAGCCCCAGCATTTT. This translates into CAWSGAQGGFRGQPQHF.

This clone has just one count. The chain couples TRBV7-2 to TRBJ1-1, with D perhaps matching TRBD1 (5 bases). From germline, CDR1 is SGHTA and CDR2 FQGNSA. There are 14 residues in the CDR3. V lost 3 bases and J 5 bases, leaving 13 bases between the germline ends. The CDR3: CASSFGDGGTEAFF. The DNA for the CDR3 is TGTGCCAGCAGCTTTGGGGATGGGGGGACTGAAGCTTTCTTT.

V is TRBV5-1 and J is TRBJ2-5; 12 nucleotides agree with TRBD1. The CDR3 length is 17 residues. Germline V gene lookup returns CDR1 SGHRS and CDR2 YFSETQ. The J segment lost 2 bases and the V segment lost 4 bases, leaving 9 bases of the junction unmatched. DNA for the CDR3: TGCGCCAGCAGCCTGGGACAGGGGGCGGTTGGGCAAGAGACCCAGTACTTC. It is translated as CASSLGQGAVGQETQYF.

The chain links TRBV12-5 to TRBJ1-1; D ambiguous. This CDR3 region has 13 residues. V gave up 1 base and J gave up 3 bases, with 6 bases separating them. In germline, CDR1 is LGHNT, CDR2 FRNRAP. The CDR3, as DNA: TGTGCTAGTGGTTTGGGGGGTTACACTGAAGCTTTCTTT. Protein: CASGLGGYTEAFF.

CDR3 in amino acids: CASSLFYGGRRGQETQYF. DNA of the CDR3: TGTGCCAGCAGCTTGTTCTATGGTGGGAGAAGGGGCCAGGAGACCCAGTACTTC. This chain connects TRBV5-4 to TRBJ2-5, with D perhaps matching TRBD1 or TRBD2 (5 bases each). CDR1 is SGHNT, CDR2 YYREEE, per germline (reference sequence). The CDR3 length is 18 residues. V dropped 1 base and J dropped 5 bases, with 24 bases sitting between them.